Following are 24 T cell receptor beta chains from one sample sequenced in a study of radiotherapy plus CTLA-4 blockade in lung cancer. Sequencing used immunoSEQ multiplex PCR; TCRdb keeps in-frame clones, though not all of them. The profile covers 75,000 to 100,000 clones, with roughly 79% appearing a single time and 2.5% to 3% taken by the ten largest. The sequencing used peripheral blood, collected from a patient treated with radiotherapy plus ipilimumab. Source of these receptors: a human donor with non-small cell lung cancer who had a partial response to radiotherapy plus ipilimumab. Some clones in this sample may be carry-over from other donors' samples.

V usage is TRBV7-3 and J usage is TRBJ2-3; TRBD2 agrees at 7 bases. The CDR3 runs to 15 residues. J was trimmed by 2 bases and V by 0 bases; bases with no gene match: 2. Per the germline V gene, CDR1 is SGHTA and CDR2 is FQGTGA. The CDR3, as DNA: TGTGCCAGCAGCTTAACAGCGGGGCCCACAGATACGCAGTATTTT. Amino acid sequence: CASSLTAGPTDTQYF.

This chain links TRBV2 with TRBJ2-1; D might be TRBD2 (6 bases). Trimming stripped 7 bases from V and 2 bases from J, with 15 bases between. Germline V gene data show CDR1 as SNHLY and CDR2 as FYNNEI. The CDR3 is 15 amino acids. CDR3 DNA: TGTGCCAGCAAATGGGAGAGGACTACCTACAATGAGCAGTTCTTC. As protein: CASKWERTTYNEQFF.

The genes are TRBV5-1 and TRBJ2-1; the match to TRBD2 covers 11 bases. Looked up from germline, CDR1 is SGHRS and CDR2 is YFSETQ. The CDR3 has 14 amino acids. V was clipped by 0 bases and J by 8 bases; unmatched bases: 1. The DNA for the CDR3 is TGCGCCAGCAGCTTGGATAGCGGGAGGGATGAGCAGTTCTTC. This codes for CASSLDSGRDEQFF.

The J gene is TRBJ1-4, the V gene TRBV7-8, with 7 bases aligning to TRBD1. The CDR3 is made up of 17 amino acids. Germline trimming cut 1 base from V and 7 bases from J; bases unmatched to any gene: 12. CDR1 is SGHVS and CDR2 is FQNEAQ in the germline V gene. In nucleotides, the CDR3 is TGTGCCAGCAGCTTAGTAGGGGGCGGGGGGGTCGTTGAAAAACTGTTTTTT. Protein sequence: CASSLVGGGGVVEKLFF.

CDR3 nucleotides: TGTGCCAGCAGCTTTCGGGGGCAGGGGGACACAGATACGCAGTATTTT. Translation: CASSFRGQGDTDTQYF. This chain links TRBV7-2 with TRBJ2-3; D possibly corresponds to TRBD1 (7 bases). This CDR3 has 16 residues. Germline loops: CDR1 SGHTA, CDR2 FQGNSA. V was shortened by 3 bases and J by 2 bases, with 15 bases between the two germline ends.

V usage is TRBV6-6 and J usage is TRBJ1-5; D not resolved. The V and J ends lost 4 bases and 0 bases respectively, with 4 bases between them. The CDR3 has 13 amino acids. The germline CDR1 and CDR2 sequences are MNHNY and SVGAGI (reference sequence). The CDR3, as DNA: TGTGCCAGCAGTTTAGATAGCAATCAGCCCCAGCATTTT. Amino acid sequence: CASSLDSNQPQHF.

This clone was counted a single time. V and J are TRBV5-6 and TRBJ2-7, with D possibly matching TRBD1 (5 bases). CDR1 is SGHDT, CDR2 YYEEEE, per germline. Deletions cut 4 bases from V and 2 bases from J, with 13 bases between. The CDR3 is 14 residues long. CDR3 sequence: CASSKGTGAYEQYF. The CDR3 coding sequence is TGTGCCAGCAGCAAAGGAACAGGAGCCTACGAGCAGTACTTC.

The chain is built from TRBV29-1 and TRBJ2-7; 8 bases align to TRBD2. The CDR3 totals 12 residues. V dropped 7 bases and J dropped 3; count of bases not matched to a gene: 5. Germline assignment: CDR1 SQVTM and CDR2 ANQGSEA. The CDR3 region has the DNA TGCAGCGGGCGGGGGGCTAACTACGAGCAGTACTTC. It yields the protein CSGRGANYEQYF.

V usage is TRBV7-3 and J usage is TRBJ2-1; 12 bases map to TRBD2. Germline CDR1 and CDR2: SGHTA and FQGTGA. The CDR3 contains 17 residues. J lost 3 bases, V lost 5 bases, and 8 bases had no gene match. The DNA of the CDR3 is TGTGCCAGCAGCGCGACTAGCGGGAGCTTTTTCTACAATGAGCAGTTCTTC. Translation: CASSATSGSFFYNEQFF.

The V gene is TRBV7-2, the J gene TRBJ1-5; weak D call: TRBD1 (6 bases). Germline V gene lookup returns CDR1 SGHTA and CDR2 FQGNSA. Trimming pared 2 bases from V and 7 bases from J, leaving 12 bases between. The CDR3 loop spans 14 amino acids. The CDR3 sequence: CASSLQGHQQPQHF. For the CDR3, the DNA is TGTGCCAGCAGCTTACAGGGACACCAGCAGCCCCAGCATTTT.

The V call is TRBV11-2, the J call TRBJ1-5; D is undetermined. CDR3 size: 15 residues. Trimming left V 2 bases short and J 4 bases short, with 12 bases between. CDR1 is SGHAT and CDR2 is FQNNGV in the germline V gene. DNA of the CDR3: TGTGCCAGCAGCTTAAACTATGGGGAGAATCAGCCCCAGCATTTT. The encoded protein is CASSLNYGENQPQHF.

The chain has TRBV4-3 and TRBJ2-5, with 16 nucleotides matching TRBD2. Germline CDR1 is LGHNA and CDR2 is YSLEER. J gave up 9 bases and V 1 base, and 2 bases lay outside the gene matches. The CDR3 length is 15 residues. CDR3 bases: TGCGCCAGCAGCCAAGGGGGGACTAGCGGGGGGGCCCAGTACTTC. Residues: CASSQGGTSGGAQYF.

CDR3 sequence reads: CASPSGTPCNHPNNEQFF. The CDR3 DNA sequence: TGTGCCAGCCCCTCGGGGACACCATGTAACCATCCGAACAATGAGCAGTTCTTC. V gene TRBV21-1 combines with J gene TRBJ2-1; the table's D call of TRBD1 was not tested on the DNA. TRBV21-1 is termed a pseudogene. This CDR3 contains 18 residues.

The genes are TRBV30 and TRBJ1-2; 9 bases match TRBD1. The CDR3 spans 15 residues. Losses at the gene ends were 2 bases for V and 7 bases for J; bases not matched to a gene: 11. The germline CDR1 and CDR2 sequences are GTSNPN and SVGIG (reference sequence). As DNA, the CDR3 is TGTGCCTGGAGTTCCCCCGGGACAGGGACTGGTGGCTACACCTTC. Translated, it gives CAWSSPGTGTGGYTF.

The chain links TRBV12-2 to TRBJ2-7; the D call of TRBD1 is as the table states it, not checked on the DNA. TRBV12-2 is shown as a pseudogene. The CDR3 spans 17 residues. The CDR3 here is CASRFCLWATGFHEQYF. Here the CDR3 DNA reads TGTGCAAGTCGCTTTTGCTTATGGGCTACAGGTTTCCACGAGCAGTACTTC.

CDR3: CASSATGTLSEKLFF. Written as DNA, the CDR3 is TGTGCCAGCAGTGCAACCGGGACATTATCTGAAAAACTGTTTTTT. This sequence joins TRBV28 and TRBJ1-4; perhaps TRBD1 as D (6 bases). V lost 5 bases to trimming and J lost 7 bases, with 17 bases between them. Germline CDR1 reads MDHEN; CDR2 reads SYDVKM. CDR3 length: 15 amino acids.

The CDR3 spells CSVPSGGSSYNEQFF. The CDR3 DNA reads TGCAGCGTTCCCAGCGGGGGCAGCTCCTACAATGAGCAGTTCTTC. The rearrangement uses TRBV29-1 and TRBJ2-1, with 8 nucleotides matching TRBD2. V shed 5 bases and J 0 bases; nucleotides not matched to a gene: 6. The CDR3 consists of 15 residues. Per germline, CDR1 SQVTM and CDR2 ANQGSEA.

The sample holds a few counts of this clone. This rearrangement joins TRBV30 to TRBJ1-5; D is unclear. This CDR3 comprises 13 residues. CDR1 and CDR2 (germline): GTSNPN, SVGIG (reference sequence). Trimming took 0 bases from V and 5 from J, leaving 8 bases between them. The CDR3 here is CAWSVGHYQPQHF. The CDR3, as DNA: TGTGCCTGGAGTGTGGGCCACTATCAGCCCCAGCATTTT.

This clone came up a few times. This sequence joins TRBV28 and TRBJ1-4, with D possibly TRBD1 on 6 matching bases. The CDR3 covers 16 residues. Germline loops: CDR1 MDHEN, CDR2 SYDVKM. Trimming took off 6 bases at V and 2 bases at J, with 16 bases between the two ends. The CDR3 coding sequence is TGTGCCAGCAGGCTAGGGGGGGCAGGGACTAATGAAAAACTGTTTTTT. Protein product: CASRLGGAGTNEKLFF. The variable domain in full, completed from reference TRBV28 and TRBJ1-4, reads DVKVTQSSRYLVKRTGEKVFLECVQDMDHENMFWYRQDPGLGLRLIYFSYDVKMKEKGDIPEGYSVSREKKERFSLILESASTNQTSMYLCASRLGGAGTNEKLFFGSGTQLSVL.

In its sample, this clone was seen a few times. In DNA form, the CDR3 reads TGTGCCAGTAGTATGGGGAGGGGACCGGGGGATACGCAGTATTTT. As protein: CASSMGRGPGDTQYF. The chain combines TRBV19 with TRBJ2-3; TRBD2 agrees at 7 bases. This CDR3 has 15 amino acids. In germline, CDR1 is LNHDA, CDR2 SQIVND (reference sequence). Trimming took 3 bases from V and 6 from J; bases not matched to a gene: 9.

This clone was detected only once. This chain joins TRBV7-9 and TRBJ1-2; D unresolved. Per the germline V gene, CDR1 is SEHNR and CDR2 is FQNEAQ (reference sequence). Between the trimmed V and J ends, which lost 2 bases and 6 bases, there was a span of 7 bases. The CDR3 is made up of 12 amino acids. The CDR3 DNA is TGTGCCAGCAGCTTACGGGTCGATGGCTACACCTTC. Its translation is CASSLRVDGYTF. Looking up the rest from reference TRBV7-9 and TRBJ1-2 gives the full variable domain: DTGVSQNPRHKITKRGQNVTFRCDPISEHNRLYWYRQTLGQGPEFLTYFQNEAQLEKSRLLSDRFSAERPKGSFSTLEIQRTEQGDSAMYLCASSLRVDGYTFGSGTRLTVV.

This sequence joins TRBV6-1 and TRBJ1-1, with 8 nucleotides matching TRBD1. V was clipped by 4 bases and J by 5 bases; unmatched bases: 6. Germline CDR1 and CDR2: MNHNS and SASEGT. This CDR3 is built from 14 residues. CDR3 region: CASSGTRGLTEAFF. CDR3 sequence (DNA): TGTGCCAGCAGTGGGACCAGGGGGCTGACTGAAGCTTTCTTT.

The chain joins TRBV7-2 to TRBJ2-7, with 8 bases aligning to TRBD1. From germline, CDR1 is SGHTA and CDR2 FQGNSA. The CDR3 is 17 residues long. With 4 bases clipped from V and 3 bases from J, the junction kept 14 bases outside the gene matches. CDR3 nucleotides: TGTGCCAGCAGCTCCCCCGCGACAGGGGTTAGTTTCTACGAGCAGTACTTC. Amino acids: CASSSPATGVSFYEQYF.

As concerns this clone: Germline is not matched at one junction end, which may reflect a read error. The CDR3 region is CASSWTGTGSIETRYF. CDR3 nucleotide sequence: TGTGCCAGCAGCTGGACCGGGACAGGGAGCATTGAGACCCGGTACTTC. The chain links TRBV7-2 to TRBJ2-5; TRBD1 matches 9 bases. This CDR3 is 16 amino acids long. Germline V CDR1 and CDR2: SGHTA, FQGNSA.